This T cell receptor beta chain was sequenced during a study of cytomegalovirus exposure and HLA in healthy donors. Study overall: About 80 million unique TCR sequences came from HLA-typed donors in an early release.

Study findings and constraints: The listing of about 150 TCR beta chains classed them as cytomegalovirus-associated. Within a later analysis, the majority of CMV-associated TCR beta chains appeared HLA-restricted.

Sampled while nominally healthy, donors likely had unrecorded immune exposures. In the case of this clone: What it binds is not known. The junction and the germline gene differ at one end; a read error may be behind it.

13 Jbeta primers and 60 Vbeta primers were used for the PCR. The table came from immunoSEQ multiplex PCR; TCRdb's copy has only in-frame clones and leaves some out. The sample records 150,000 to 200,000 clones, around three quarters being singletons. Germline V CDR1 and CDR2: SEHNR, FQNEAQ (reference sequence). The CDR3 runs 18 residues. Sequenced input: PBMCs. The chain recombines TRBV7-9 with TRBJ1-6; the D is unclear. The receptor's source is a woman aged 50 to 60 in good health and CMV-seronegative. CDR3 in amino acids: CSSSLALAGQSYNSPLHF. The DNA for the CDR3 is TGTTCCAGCAGCTTAGCGCTGGCAGGTCAGTCCTATAATTCACCCCTCCACTTT. Using reference TRBV7-9 and TRBJ1-6 for the parts outside the CDR3, the full variable domain is DTGVSQNPRHKITKRGQNVTFRCDPISEHNRLYWYRQTLGQGPEFLTYFQNEAQLEKSRLLSDRFSAERPKGSFSTLEIQRTEQGDSAMYLCSSSLALAGQSYNSPLHFGNGTRLTVT.